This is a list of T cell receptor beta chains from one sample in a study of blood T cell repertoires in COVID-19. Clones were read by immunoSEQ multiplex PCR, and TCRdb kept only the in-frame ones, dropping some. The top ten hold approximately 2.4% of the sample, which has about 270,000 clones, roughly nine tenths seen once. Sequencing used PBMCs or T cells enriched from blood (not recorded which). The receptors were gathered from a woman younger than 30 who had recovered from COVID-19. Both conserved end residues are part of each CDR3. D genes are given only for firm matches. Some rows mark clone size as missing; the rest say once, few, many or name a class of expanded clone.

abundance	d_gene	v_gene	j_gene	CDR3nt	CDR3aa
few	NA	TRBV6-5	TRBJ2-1	TGTGCCAGCAGAACCCCAGGAAATGAGCAGTTCTTC	CASRTPGNEQFF
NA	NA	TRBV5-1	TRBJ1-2	TGCGCCAGCAGTGCGGGTAATGGCTACACCTTC	CASSAGNGYTF
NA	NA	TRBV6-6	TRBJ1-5	TGTGCCAGCAGTTCATCTAGCAATCAGCCCCAGCATTTT	CASSSSSNQPQHF
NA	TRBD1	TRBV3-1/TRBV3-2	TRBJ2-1	TGTGCCAGCAGCCAAGGGGGACAGGGGGCCTACAATGAGCAGTTCTTC	CASSQGGQGAYNEQFF
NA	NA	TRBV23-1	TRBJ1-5	TGCGCCAGCAGTCAATGGGGCGGTCAGCCCCAGCATTTT	CASSQWGGQPQHF
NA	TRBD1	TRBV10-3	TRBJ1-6	TGTGCCATCAGTGCGGACAGGGGCTATAATTCACCCCTCCACTTT	CAISADRGYNSPLHF
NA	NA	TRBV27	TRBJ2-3	TGTGCCAGCAGTTTATTTTCGGGAGATACGCAGTATTTT	CASSLFSGDTQYF
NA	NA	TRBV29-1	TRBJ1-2	TGCAGCGTCGACACCACTAACTATGGCTACACCTTC	CSVDTTNYGYTF
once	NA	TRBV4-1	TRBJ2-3	TGCGCCAGCAGCCGAGACCCTCGCGGGAATACGCAGTATTTT	CASSRDPRGNTQYF
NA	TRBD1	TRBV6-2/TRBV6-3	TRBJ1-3	TGTGCCAGCAGCGATCCTCCGGGACAGGGAAACCTACCCATATATTTT	CASSDPPGQGNLPIYF
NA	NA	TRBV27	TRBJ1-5	TGTGCCAGCAGTTTGCAAACCCCTAATAGCAATCAGCCCCAGCATTTT	CASSLQTPNSNQPQHF
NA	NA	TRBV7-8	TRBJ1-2	TGTGCCAGCAGCTTACAAAGGGACTTCTTTATCTATGGCTACACCTTC	CASSLQRDFFIYGYTF
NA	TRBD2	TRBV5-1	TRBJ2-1	TGCGCCAGCAGCTTCCGGGGGAGCGGGAGGGCCTACAATGAGCAGTTCTTC	CASSFRGSGRAYNEQFF
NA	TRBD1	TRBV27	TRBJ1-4	TGTGCCAGCCGAGGGACAGATAATGAAAAACTGTTTTTT	CASRGTDNEKLFF
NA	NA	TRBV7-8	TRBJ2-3	TGTGCCAGCAGCAAGGGACTCGGCACAGATACGCAGTATTTT	CASSKGLGTDTQYF
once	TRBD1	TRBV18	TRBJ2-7	TGTGCCAGCTCACCGGGACAGGGTTTTTACGAGCAGTACTTC	CASSPGQGFYEQYF
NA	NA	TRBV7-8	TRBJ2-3	TGTGCCAGCAGCTTAGCACTCAGGGGGCTAGCGGGGAGTAGCACAGATACGCAGTATTTT	CASSLALRGLAGSSTDTQYF
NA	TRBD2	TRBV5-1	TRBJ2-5	TGCGCCAGCAGCGGACAAGCGGGGGGGCCTCTTGCGGAGACCCAGTACTTC	CASSGQAGGPLAETQYF
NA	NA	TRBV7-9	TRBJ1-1	TGTGCCAGCAGCTATAGGGGACACCCGAACACTGAAGCTTTCTTT	CASSYRGHPNTEAFF
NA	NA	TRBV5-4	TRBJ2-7	TGTGCCAGCAGCTCCGTCCAGGGCCTGAGCGAGCAGTACTTC	CASSSVQGLSEQYF
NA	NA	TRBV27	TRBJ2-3	TGTGCCAGCTTCCCGCTTGGGGCTAGCGAGGGAACAGATACGCAGTATTTT	CASFPLGASEGTDTQYF
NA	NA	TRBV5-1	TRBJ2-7	TGCGCCAGCAGCACCAAAGGAGGGTCGGACTACGAGCAGTACTTC	CASSTKGGSDYEQYF
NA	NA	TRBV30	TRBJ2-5	TGTGCCTGGAGTGGTTCAGGGCGGGAGACCCAGTACTTC	CAWSGSGRETQYF
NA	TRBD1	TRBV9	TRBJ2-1	TGTGCCAGCAGCGACCCGGGACAGGGCTCGTTCAATGAGCAGTTCTTC	CASSDPGQGSFNEQFF
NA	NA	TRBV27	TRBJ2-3	TGTGCCAGCAGTTTACTGGGGAACCCAGGGGATACGCAGTATTTT	CASSLLGNPGDTQYF
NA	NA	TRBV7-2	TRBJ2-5	TGTGCCAGCAGCCAACTAGAAGAGACCCAGTACTTC	CASSQLEETQYF
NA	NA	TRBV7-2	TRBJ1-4	TGTGCCAGCACCCCGTCGGGTGGTGAAAAACTGTTTTTT	CASTPSGGEKLFF
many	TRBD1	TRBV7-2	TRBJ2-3	TGTGCCAGCAGCCACGGACAGGGGGACTTCTTTAGCACAGATACGCAGTATTTT	CASSHGQGDFFSTDTQYF
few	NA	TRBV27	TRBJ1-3	TGTGCCAGCCTCTCTGGAAACACCATATATTTT	CASLSGNTIYF
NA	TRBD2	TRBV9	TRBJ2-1	TGTGCCAGCAGCGCCCCCGCGGTGGGACTAGCGGGAGTTAGGAATGAGCAGTTCTTC	CASSAPAVGLAGVRNEQFF
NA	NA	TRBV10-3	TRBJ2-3	TGTGCCACGACCGGAGGGGAGTGGGGGACAGATACGCAGTATTTT	CATTGGEWGTDTQYF
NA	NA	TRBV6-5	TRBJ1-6	TGTGCCAGCAAGTCACAAGGAGATAATTCACCCCTCCACTTT	CASKSQGDNSPLHF
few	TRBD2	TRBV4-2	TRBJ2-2	TGTGCCAGCAGCCAAGTAGGACTAGCGGGAGGGCCCGGGGAGCTGTTTTTT	CASSQVGLAGGPGELFF
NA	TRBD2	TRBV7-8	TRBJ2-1	TGTGCCAGCAAGCGGGGGGCCTCGGATGAGCAGTTCTTC	CASKRGASDEQFF
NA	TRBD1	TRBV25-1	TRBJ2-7	TGTGCCAGCAGTGATTCGAGGACAGGGCGCGAGCAGTACTTC	CASSDSRTGREQYF
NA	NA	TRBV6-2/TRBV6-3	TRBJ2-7	TGTGCCAGCAGTCGCGGGACAGCATCCTACGAGCAGTACTTC	CASSRGTASYEQYF
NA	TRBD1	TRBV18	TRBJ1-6	TGTGCCAGCTCACCGGACAGGGGCGGGGACGATGGGGACTCACCCCTCCACTTT	CASSPDRGGDDGDSPLHF
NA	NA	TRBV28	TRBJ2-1	TGTGCCATTCGCTCAAAGGGGCTGGCCCTCAATGAGCAGTTCTTC	CAIRSKGLALNEQFF
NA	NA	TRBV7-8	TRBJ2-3	TGTGCCAGCAGCTTAGCTCGTAGCGGAGCAGATACGCAGTATTTT	CASSLARSGADTQYF
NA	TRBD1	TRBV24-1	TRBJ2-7	TGTGCCACCAGCGAGGGACAGGCTTGGACCTACGAGCAGTACTTC	CATSEGQAWTYEQYF
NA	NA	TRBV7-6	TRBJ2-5	TGTGCCAGCAGCTTAGATGTCGCCCTAGCTGGAACCCAAGAGACCCAGTACTTC	CASSLDVALAGTQETQYF
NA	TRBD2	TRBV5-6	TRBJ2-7	TGTGCCAGCTCGCGGGGGGCGCACGAGCAGTACTTC	CASSRGAHEQYF
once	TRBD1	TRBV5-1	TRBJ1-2	TGCGCCAGCAGCATCTCAGGGGGCCAGGCGCTTAACTATGGCTACACCTTC	CASSISGGQALNYGYTF